Following are 15 T cell receptor beta chains from one sample sequenced in a study of T-cell reconstitution after alpha-beta-depleted transplantation in children. A TCRbeta library incorporating unique molecular identifiers was prepared. TCRdb re-called the PCR reads with MiXCR, one entry per CDR3 protein. The sample consists of a few hundred thousand distinct CDR3 sequences, 10% of them appearing once. This material consisted of PBMCs from the stem cell graft donor, taken from the stem cell graft. These receptors all stem from a human donor who donated a stem cell graft to a child with acute lymphoblastic leukemia.

This clonotype was seen a handful of times. The rearrangement uses TRBV3-1 and TRBJ2-1; TRBD1 agrees at 10 bases. Germline CDR1 LGHDT, CDR2 YNNKEL (reference sequence). The CDR3 is 18 residues long. The V gene end was trimmed by 1 base and the J gene end by 2 bases; junction bases not matched to a gene: 8. CDR3 nucleotides: TGTGCCAGCAGCCAAGTTTTGGACAGGGGGGCGGCCTACAATGAGCAGTTCTTC. Amino acid sequence: CASSQVLDRGAAYNEQFF.

This clonotype occurred many times. The chain carries TRBV4-1 and TRBJ2-7, with D perhaps matching TRBD2 (6 bases). Germline CDR1 and CDR2: MGHRA and YSYEKL. V lost 4 bases and J 0 bases, leaving 10 bases between the germline ends. There are 14 residues in the CDR3. CDR3 sequence (DNA): TGCGCCAGCAGCCCGGGAGCGAACTCCTACGAGCAGTACTTC. It yields the protein CASSPGANSYEQYF.

CDR3 residues: CASSPRLAGGEITQYF. As DNA, the CDR3 is TGCGCCAGCTCCCCCCGACTAGCGGGAGGGGAGATAACGCAGTATTTT. The rearrangement joins TRBV4-1 to TRBJ2-3; TRBD2 aligns across 14 bases. The trim removed 8 bases at V and 9 bases at J, leaving 13 bases unmatched. CDR1 and CDR2 (germline): MGHRA, YSYEKL. The CDR3 is made up of 16 amino acids.

A few counts support this clonotype. The chain links TRBV27 to TRBJ2-5; the match to TRBD1 covers 7 bases. The germline V gene has CDR1 MNHEY and CDR2 SMNVEV (reference sequence). With V trimmed by 2 bases and J by 1 base, 7 bases remained unmatched. The CDR3 covers 16 residues. This CDR3 reads CASSLLGGASQETQYF. CDR3 DNA sequence: TGTGCCAGCAGTTTACTAGGGGGCGCGAGCCAAGAGACCCAGTACTTC.

This clonotype came up many times. V usage is TRBV7-2 and J usage is TRBJ2-7; 15 nucleotides agree with TRBD2. This CDR3 contains 19 residues. Germline CDR1 SGHTA, CDR2 FQGNSA. Germline trimming cut 0 bases from V and 2 bases from J; bases unmatched to any gene: 8. The CDR3 is CASSLALGLAGGGTYEQYF. Here the CDR3 DNA reads TGTGCCAGCAGCTTAGCCCTAGGACTAGCGGGAGGGGGGACCTACGAGCAGTACTTC.

The table lists this clonotype with many counts. The chain recombines TRBV20-1 with TRBJ2-1; the match to TRBD2 covers 10 bases. Germline loops: CDR1 DFQATT, CDR2 SNEGSKA (reference sequence). The CDR3 extends over 13 amino acids. The CDR3 protein is CSGSGRIRNEQFF. The CDR3 DNA follows: TGCAGCGGTAGCGGGAGGATAAGAAATGAGCAGTTCTTC.

The gene calls are TRBV5-1 and TRBJ2-7; no clear D. The CDR3 has 13 residues. The V gene's germline CDR1 is SGHRS and CDR2 YFSETQ. V was cut by 4 bases and J by 3 bases, with 11 bases left in between. The CDR3 nucleotides are TGCGCCAGCAGCCTGACCCTCAACTACGAGCAGTACTTC. It codes for CASSLTLNYEQYF.

This clonotype was counted a few times. The CDR3 reads CAISSGTGRLAGVSYEQYF. The CDR3 bases are TGTGCCATCAGTTCCGGGACAGGGCGTCTAGCGGGAGTCTCCTACGAGCAGTACTTC. This chain links TRBV10-3 with TRBJ2-7; the D gene is possibly TRBD2 (10 bases). Germline lookup yields CDR1 ENHRY and CDR2 SYGVKD. Trimming removed 5 bases at V and 0 bases at J, with 26 bases between. The length of the CDR3 is 19 residues.

The chain's CDR3 is CASSLARGGRGDTQYF. CDR3 DNA: TGTGCCAGCAGCTTAGCGCGAGGGGGGCGAGGAGATACGCAGTATTTT. This chain joins TRBV7-2 and TRBJ2-3; D is possibly TRBD1 or TRBD2 (6 bases each). Germline-derived CDR1 and CDR2 are SGHTA and FQGNSA. V was cut by 0 bases and J by 5 bases, with 15 bases left in between. The CDR3 extends over 16 amino acids. Supplemented by reference TRBV7-2 and TRBJ2-3, the full variable domain reads GAGVSQSPSNKVTEKGKDVELRCDPISGHTALYWYRQSLGQGLEFLIYFQGNSAPDKSGLPSDRFSAERTGGSVSTLTIQRTQQEDSAVYLCASSLARGGRGDTQYFGPGTRLTVL.

The chain combines TRBV6-1 with TRBJ2-1, with 10 bases fitting TRBD2. V shed 7 bases, J shed 4 bases, and the junction held 13 bases outside the gene matches. Germline V gene data show CDR1 as MNHNS and CDR2 as SASEGT. This CDR3 has 17 amino acids. The CDR3 reads CASTLRSGRAAYNEQFF. The CDR3 DNA is TGTGCCAGCACCTTGAGGAGCGGGAGGGCCGCATACAATGAGCAGTTCTTC.

The chain employs TRBV13 and TRBJ1-3; D possibly corresponds to TRBD1 (6 bases). The germline gives CDR1 PRHDT, CDR2 FYEKMQ (reference sequence). CDR3 size: 15 residues. The V end was cut by 4 bases, the J end by 2 bases, with 12 bases between. The CDR3 bases are TGTGCCAGCAGCTCCGCAGGGGAACCTGGAAACACCATATATTTT. Its protein is CASSSAGEPGNTIYF. The variable domain in full, completed from reference TRBV13 and TRBJ1-3, reads AAGVIQSPRHLIKEKRETATLKCYPIPRHDTVYWYQQGPGQDPQFLISFYEKMQSDKGSIPDRFSAQQFSDYHSELNMSSLELGDSALYFCASSSAGEPGNTIYFGEGSWLTVV.

The rearrangement links TRBV6-1 to TRBJ2-7; 8 nucleotides align to TRBD1. The germline gives CDR1 MNHNS, CDR2 SASEGT. This CDR3 region has 15 residues. V gave up 5 bases and J gave up 3 bases; unmatched junction bases: 9. The CDR3 DNA sequence: TGTGCCAGCAGTCGAGGACAGGGATCCTTCTACGAGCAGTACTTC. It translates to CASSRGQGSFYEQYF.

This chain links TRBV12-3 or TRBV12-4 with TRBJ2-4; D may be TRBD2 (7 bases). V shed 3 bases and J shed 8 bases, with 11 bases lying between them. The CDR3 consists of 13 residues. The CDR3 region has the DNA TGTGCCAGCAGTTTTGAGGGGGGGGACATTCAGTACTTC. This translates into CASSFEGGDIQYF.

The CDR3 DNA reads TGTGCCAGCAGCCGAGTCAGGGAGAGAAAGACCCAGTACTTC. Translated, it gives CASSRVRERKTQYF. This chain connects TRBV7-8 to TRBJ2-5, with D possibly being TRBD1 or TRBD2 (5 bases each). The CDR3 totals 14 residues. Germline V lookup: CDR1 SGHVS, CDR2 FQNEAQ. The V gene lost 5 bases and the J gene lost 6 bases, with 16 bases spanning the gap.

The V and J genes are TRBV4-2 and TRBJ2-3; 7 bases are shared with TRBD2. Germline CDR1 LGHNA, CDR2 YNFKEQ. The CDR3 consists of 15 residues. V gave up 1 base and J gave up 4 bases; unmatched junction bases: 5. Written as DNA, the CDR3 is TGTGCCAGCAGCCAAGGGGCGGGAGACGCAGATACGCAGTATTTT. It specifies CASSQGAGDADTQYF.